This T cell receptor (beta chain) was sequenced for a study of shared clonotypes between healthy human individuals. The overall study: Those who served as donors were a couple of women and three men between the ages of 18 and 49. Study-wide results and caveats: What rarefaction showed was incomplete sorted-subset sequencing despite large depth. Naive CD4 clonotype sharing across several donors was about 5%.

To note about this clone: Antigen: not known.

The assay was immunoSEQ multiplex PCR, and TCRdb's table has in-frame clones only and misses some. The data contain some 2.1 million clones, about 93% of them singletons. Deletions cut 4 bases from V and 3 bases from J, with 9 bases between. The CDR3 consists of 13 residues. Germline V gene data show CDR1 as LGHNA and CDR2 as YSLEER. Terminally differentiated effector memory CD45RA+ cells were excluded from the naive CD8 cells, which were CD45RO-negative and positively selected for CCR7. Every one of the donors was a Caucasian adult that lived in Nashville, Tennessee. The sequence was collected from a man younger than 35 in good health. Some clones in this sample may be carry-over from other donors' samples. Sequenced: naive CD8+ T cells from PBMCs. The rearrangement joins TRBV4-3 to TRBJ1-1; no definite D call. The CDR3 region has the DNA TGCGCCAGCAGCCCCCGGGTCCACACTGAAGCTTTCTTT. This gives the protein CASSPRVHTEAFF.